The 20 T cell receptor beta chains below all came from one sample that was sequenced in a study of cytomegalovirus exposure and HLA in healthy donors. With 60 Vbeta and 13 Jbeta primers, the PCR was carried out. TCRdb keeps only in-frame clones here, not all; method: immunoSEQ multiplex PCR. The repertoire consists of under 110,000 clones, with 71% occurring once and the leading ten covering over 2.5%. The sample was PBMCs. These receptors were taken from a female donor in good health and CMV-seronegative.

CDR3 sequence reads: CASSLLGQPNTEAFF. CDR3 bases: TGTGCCAGCAGCTTACTGGGACAACCGAACACTGAAGCTTTCTTT. The genes are TRBV5-5 and TRBJ1-1; perhaps TRBD1 as D (6 bases). Trimming left V 2 bases short and J 1 base short, with 12 bases between. CDR1 is SGHKS, CDR2 YYEKEE, per germline (reference sequence). This CDR3 has 15 residues.

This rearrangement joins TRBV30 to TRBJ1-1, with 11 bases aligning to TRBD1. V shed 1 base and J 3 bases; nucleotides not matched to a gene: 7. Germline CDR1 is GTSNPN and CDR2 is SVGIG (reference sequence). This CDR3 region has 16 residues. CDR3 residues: CAWSAWDRGMHTEAFF. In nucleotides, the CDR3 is TGTGCCTGGAGTGCCTGGGACAGGGGGATGCACACTGAAGCTTTCTTT.

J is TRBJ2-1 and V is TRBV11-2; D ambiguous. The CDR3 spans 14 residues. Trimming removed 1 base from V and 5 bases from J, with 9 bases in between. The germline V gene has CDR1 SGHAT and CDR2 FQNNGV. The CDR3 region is CASSLGLRNNEQFF. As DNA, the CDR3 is TGTGCCAGCAGCTTAGGTCTTAGAAACAATGAGCAGTTCTTC.

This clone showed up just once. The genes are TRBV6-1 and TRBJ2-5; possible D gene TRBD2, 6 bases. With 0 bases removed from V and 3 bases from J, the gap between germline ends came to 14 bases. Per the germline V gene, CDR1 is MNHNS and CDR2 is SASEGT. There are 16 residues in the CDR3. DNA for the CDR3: TGTGCCAGCAGTGAAGCGCTGTGGAGGGCAGAAGAGACCCAGTACTTC. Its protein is CASSEALWRAEETQYF.

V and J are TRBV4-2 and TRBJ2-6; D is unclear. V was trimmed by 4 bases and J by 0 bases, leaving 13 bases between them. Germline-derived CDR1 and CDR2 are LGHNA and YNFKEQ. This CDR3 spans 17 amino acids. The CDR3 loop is CASSPSTEHSGANVLTF. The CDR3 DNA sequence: TGTGCCAGCAGCCCCTCCACAGAGCACTCTGGGGCCAACGTCCTGACTTTC.

For the CDR3, the DNA is TGTGCCAGCAGTGTTCAGGGACAGGATAATCAGCCCCAGCATTTT. Encoded protein: CASSVQGQDNQPQHF. V gene TRBV2 combines with J gene TRBJ1-5, with 8 bases aligning to TRBD1. This CDR3 is 15 amino acids long. CDR1 and CDR2 (germline): SNHLY, FYNNEI. The trim removed 4 bases at V and 4 bases at J, leaving 6 bases unmatched.

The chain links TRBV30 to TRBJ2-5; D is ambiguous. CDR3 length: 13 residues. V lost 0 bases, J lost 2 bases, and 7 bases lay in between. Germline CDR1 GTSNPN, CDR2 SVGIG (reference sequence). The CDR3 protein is CAWSVLLQETQYF. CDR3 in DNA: TGTGCCTGGAGTGTACTCCTACAAGAGACCCAGTACTTC.

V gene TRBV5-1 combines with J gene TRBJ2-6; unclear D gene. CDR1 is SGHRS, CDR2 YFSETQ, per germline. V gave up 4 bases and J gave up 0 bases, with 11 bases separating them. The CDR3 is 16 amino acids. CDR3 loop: CASSLQWSSGANVLTF. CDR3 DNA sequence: TGCGCCAGCAGCCTCCAGTGGAGCTCTGGGGCCAACGTCCTGACTTTC.

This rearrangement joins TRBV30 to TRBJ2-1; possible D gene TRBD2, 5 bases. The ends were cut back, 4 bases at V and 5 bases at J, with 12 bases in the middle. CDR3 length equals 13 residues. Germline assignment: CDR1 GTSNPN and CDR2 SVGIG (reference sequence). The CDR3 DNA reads TGTGCCTGGATGAGCGGTGAAAACAATGAGCAGTTCTTC. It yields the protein CAWMSGENNEQFF.

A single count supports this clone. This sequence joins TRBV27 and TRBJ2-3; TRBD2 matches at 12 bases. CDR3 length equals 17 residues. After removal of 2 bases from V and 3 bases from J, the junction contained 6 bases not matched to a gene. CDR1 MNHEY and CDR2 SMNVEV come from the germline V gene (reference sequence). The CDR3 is CASSLILLAGGTDTQYF. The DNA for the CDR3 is TGTGCCAGCAGTTTAATACTACTAGCGGGAGGAACAGATACGCAGTATTTT.

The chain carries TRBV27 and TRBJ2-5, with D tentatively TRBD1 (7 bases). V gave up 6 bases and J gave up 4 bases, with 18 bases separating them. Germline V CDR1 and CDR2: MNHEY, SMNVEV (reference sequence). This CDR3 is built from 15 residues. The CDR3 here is CASRTFGGGRETQYF. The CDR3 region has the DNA TGTGCCAGCAGAACATTCGGAGGGGGCAGAGAGACCCAGTACTTC.

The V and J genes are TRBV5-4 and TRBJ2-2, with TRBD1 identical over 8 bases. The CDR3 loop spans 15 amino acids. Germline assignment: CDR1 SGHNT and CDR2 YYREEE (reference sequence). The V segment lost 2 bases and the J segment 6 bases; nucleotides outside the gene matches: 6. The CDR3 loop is CASSFRQGRAGELFF. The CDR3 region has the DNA TGTGCCAGCAGCTTTCGACAGGGGAGAGCCGGGGAGCTGTTTTTT.

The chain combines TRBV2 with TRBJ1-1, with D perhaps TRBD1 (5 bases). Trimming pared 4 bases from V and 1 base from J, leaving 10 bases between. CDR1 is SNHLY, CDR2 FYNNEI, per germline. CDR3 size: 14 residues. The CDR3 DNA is TGTGCCAGCAGTGGGGGGAGGCCGAACACTGAAGCTTTCTTT. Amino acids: CASSGGRPNTEAFF.

In nucleotides, the CDR3 is TGCAGCGCCCCCCGTGGAAGCGGGAGAAATGAGCAGTTCTTC. It translates to CSAPRGSGRNEQFF. The chain has TRBV29-1 and TRBJ2-1; 8 nucleotides align to TRBD2. In germline, CDR1 is SQVTM, CDR2 ANQGSEA. The CDR3 length is 14 residues. The ends lost 7 bases at V and 7 bases at J; junction bases unmatched: 12.

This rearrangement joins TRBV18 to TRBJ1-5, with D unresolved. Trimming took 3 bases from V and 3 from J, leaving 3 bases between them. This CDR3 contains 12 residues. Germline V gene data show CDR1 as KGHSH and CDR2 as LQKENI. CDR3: CASSPFNQPQHF. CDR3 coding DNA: TGTGCCAGCTCACCCTTCAATCAGCCCCAGCATTTT.

CDR3 region: CASTSAGTGVRGYTF. The DNA of the CDR3 is TGTGCCAGCACCTCTGCGGGGACAGGGGTTCGTGGCTACACCTTC. The chain combines TRBV9 with TRBJ1-2, with 10 bases lining up with TRBD1. The CDR3 loop spans 15 amino acids. CDR1 and CDR2 from the germline V gene are SGDLS and YYNGEE. The V and J ends lost 6 bases and 7 bases, in that order; junction bases with no gene match: 12.

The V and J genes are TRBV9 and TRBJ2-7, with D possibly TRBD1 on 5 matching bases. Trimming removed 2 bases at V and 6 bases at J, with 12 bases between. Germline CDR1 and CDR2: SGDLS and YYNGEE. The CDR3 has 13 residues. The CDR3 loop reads CASSVRSDSEQYF. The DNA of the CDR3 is TGTGCCAGCAGCGTTAGAAGCGACAGCGAGCAGTACTTC.

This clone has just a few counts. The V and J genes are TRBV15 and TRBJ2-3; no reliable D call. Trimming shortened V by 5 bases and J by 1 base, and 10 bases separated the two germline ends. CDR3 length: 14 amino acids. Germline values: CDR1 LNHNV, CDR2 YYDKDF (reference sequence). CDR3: CATSPDVGTDTQYF. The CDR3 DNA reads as TGTGCCACCAGCCCAGATGTCGGCACAGATACGCAGTATTTT.

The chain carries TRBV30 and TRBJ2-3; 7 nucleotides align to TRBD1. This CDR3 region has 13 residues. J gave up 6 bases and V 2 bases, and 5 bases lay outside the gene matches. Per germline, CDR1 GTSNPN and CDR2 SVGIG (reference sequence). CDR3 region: CAWSRGLKDTQYF. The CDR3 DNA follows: TGTGCCTGGAGTAGGGGGCTAAAGGATACGCAGTATTTT.

The CDR3 loop is CASSLDGRTNEQFF. For the CDR3, the DNA is TGCGCCAGCAGCTTGGACGGGAGGACCAATGAGCAGTTCTTC. The chain joins TRBV5-1 to TRBJ2-1, with 7 bases matching TRBD2. Germline V gene sequence: CDR1 SGHRS, CDR2 YFSETQ. The junction had 3 bases not matched to a gene; V was cut back by 0 bases and J by 6 bases. This CDR3 region has 14 residues. Drawing the rest from reference TRBV5-1 and TRBJ2-1, the complete variable domain is KAGVTQTPRYLIKTRGQQVTLSCSPISGHRSVSWYQQTPGQGLQFLFEYFSETQRNKGNFPGRFSGRQFSNSRSEMNVSTLELGDSALYLCASSLDGRTNEQFFGPGTRLTVL.